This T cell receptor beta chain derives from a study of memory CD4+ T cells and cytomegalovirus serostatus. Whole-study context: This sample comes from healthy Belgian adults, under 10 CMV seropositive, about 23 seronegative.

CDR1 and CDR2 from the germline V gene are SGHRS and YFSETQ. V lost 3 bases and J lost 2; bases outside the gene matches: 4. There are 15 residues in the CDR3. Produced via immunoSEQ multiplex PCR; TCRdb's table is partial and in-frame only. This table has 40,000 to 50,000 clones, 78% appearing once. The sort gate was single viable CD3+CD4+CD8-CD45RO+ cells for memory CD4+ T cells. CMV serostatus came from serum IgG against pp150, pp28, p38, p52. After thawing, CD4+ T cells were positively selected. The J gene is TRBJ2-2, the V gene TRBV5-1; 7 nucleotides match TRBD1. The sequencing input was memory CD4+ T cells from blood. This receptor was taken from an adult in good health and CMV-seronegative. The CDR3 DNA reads TGCGCCAGCAGCTACCGGACAGGAAACACCGGGGAGCTGTTTTTT. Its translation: CASSYRTGNTGELFF. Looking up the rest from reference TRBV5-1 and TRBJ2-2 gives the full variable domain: KAGVTQTPRYLIKTRGQQVTLSCSPISGHRSVSWYQQTPGQGLQFLFEYFSETQRNKGNFPGRFSGRQFSNSRSEMNVSTLELGDSALYLCASSYRTGNTGELFFGEGSRLTVL.